The clone carrying this TCR beta chain was picked up one time. As yet, its antigen is unknown. The DNA is left out, because the CDR3 cannot be placed on it with certainty; the CDR3 is given as TCRdb lists it. Treatment reported: around 19 received Ad26.COV2.S at low or high dose, single or two shots; 5 received placebo; per-sample allocation not given. Sampling was performed 63 days after the first vaccine or placebo injection. These data are taken from a study of Ad26.COV2.S vaccination and SARS-CoV-2 variants. Data came from immunoSEQ multiplex PCR; TCRdb stores just in-frame clones and leaves some out. The sample contains about 460,000 clones, about 88% of which appear only once. General study points: Placebo recipients trailed vaccine recipients in spike-specific TCR breadth. It was found that vaccine and placebo recipients had similar non-spike TCR breadth.

This specimen consisted of peripheral blood, obtained in a trial of Ad26.COV2.S vaccine versus placebo. The receptor comes from a person aged 18 to 65 who received the Ad26.COV2.S COVID-19 vaccine or a placebo.

Here the CDR3 reads CASSSNVGRGSPLHF. The chain links TRBV21-1 to TRBJ1-6; the table's D call TRBD1 went unverified against the DNA. TRBV21-1 is annotated as a pseudogene. The CDR3 totals 15 residues, both ends included.